A single sample gave rise to the 30 T cell receptor beta chains below, sequenced in a study of beta chain features in type 1 diabetes. General observations from the study: In all four CD4+ subsets, TCRB CDR3 length was significantly, moderately reduced in type 1 diabetes.

Every isolated RNA sample was fully reverse transcribed, so sequencing captured expressed TCRB transcripts. Method: immunoSEQ multiplex PCR; TCRdb's copy keeps in-frame clones and lacks some. The sample shows some 660,000 clones, around 15% of them seen only once. Their specific antigens are unknown. What was sequenced was naive CD4+ T cells from blood. These receptors were obtained from a young man with type 1 diabetes.

This clone was found a few times. CDR3 sequence (DNA): TGTGCCAGCAGGGCGATCGGGACAGGGGCTTCACCCCTCCACTTT. Translated: CASRAIGTGASPLHF. The chain combines TRBV11-1 with TRBJ1-6, with 10 bases aligning to TRBD1. From germline, CDR1 is SGHAT and CDR2 FQDESV (reference sequence). Trimming cost V 6 bases and J 9 bases; bases outside gene matches: 8. This CDR3 is built from 15 residues.

V and J are TRBV5-4 and TRBJ1-2; 7 nucleotides match TRBD1. V dropped 1 base and J dropped 6; count of bases not matched to a gene: 6. The CDR3 sequence is 14 residues long. The V gene's germline CDR1 is SGHNT and CDR2 YYREEE (reference sequence). CDR3 residues: CASSLQGGANGYTF. In DNA form, the CDR3 reads TGTGCCAGCAGCTTGCAGGGGGGCGCGAATGGCTACACCTTC.

This clone was counted only a few times. The V call is TRBV20-1, the J call TRBJ2-7, with a tentative D call TRBD2 (6 bases). Germline lookup yields CDR1 DFQATT and CDR2 SNEGSKA (reference sequence). The germline V and J ends were trimmed by 8 bases and 3 bases, with 11 bases remaining between them. CDR3 length: 11 amino acids. CDR3 in amino acids: CSQGEDYEQYF. CDR3 DNA: TGCAGTCAAGGGGAGGACTACGAGCAGTACTTC.

V usage is TRBV11-2 and J usage is TRBJ2-1, with 10 nucleotides matching TRBD2. Per the germline V gene, CDR1 is SGHAT and CDR2 is FQNNGV. Trimming at V came to 4 bases and at J to 4 bases, leaving 10 bases not matched to a gene. The CDR3 length is 17 residues. The CDR3 is CASSSPAGTSEYNEQFF. CDR3 DNA: TGTGCCAGCAGCTCCCCCGCCGGGACTAGCGAGTACAATGAGCAGTTCTTC.

This chain links TRBV6-5 with TRBJ1-2; 9 nucleotides align to TRBD1. Germline V gives CDR1 MNHEY, CDR2 SVGAGI. The CDR3 consists of 15 residues. With 0 bases clipped from V and 5 bases from J, the junction kept 4 bases outside the gene matches. The CDR3 is CASSYSMGQGYGYTF. The CDR3 DNA sequence: TGTGCCAGCAGTTACTCGATGGGACAGGGATATGGCTACACCTTC.

This clone was seen a handful of times. The rearrangement joins TRBV10-3 to TRBJ2-2; 8 nucleotides align to TRBD2. The CDR3 is 16 residues long. Germline lookup yields CDR1 ENHRY and CDR2 SYGVKD. V was clipped by 4 bases and J by 6 bases; unmatched bases: 10. CDR3 bases: TGTGCCATCAGTGGTTCCCCGGGGGGGTTAGCCGGGGAGCTGTTTTTT. It is translated as CAISGSPGGLAGELFF.

The chain recombines TRBV6-5 with TRBJ1-1; D gene ambiguous. Trimming removed 1 base from V and 3 bases from J, with 3 bases in between. From germline, CDR1 is MNHEY and CDR2 SVGAGI. This CDR3 region has 12 residues. CDR3 region: CASSYLDTEAFF. Here the CDR3 DNA reads TGTGCCAGCAGTTACTTAGACACTGAAGCTTTCTTT.

The chain joins TRBV7-9 to TRBJ1-1, with no clear D. From germline, CDR1 is SEHNR and CDR2 FQNEAQ (reference sequence). The CDR3 loop spans 14 amino acids. V lost 2 bases and J lost 2, with 9 bases in between. This chain's CDR3 is CASSLNIKNTEAFF. The CDR3 DNA reads as TGTGCCAGCAGCTTAAACATAAAAAACACTGAAGCTTTCTTT.

This clone was found a few times. This specimen includes other DNA sequences encoding the same CDR3. This rearrangement joins TRBV5-1 to TRBJ2-1; the D call may be TRBD1 or TRBD2 (5 bases each). The V gene lost 0 bases and the J gene lost 0 bases, with 7 bases spanning the gap. CDR1 SGHRS and CDR2 YFSETQ come from the germline V gene. The length of the CDR3 is 15 residues. CDR3 sequence (DNA): TGCGCCAGCAGCTTGGCAGGGACCTCCTACAATGAGCAGTTCTTC. This codes for CASSLAGTSYNEQFF.

The V gene is TRBV28, the J gene TRBJ2-7, with D hard to call. V was cut by 5 bases and J by 4 bases, with 18 bases left in between. This CDR3 is built from 15 residues. Germline CDR1 and CDR2: MDHEN and SYDVKM. The CDR3 spells CASSPRPIGGYEQYF. The CDR3 DNA is TGTGCCAGCAGTCCCCGTCCCATCGGCGGATACGAGCAGTACTTC.

The CDR3 protein is CASTSGSYTGELFF. CDR3 coding DNA: TGTGCCAGCACTAGCGGGAGTTACACCGGGGAGCTGTTTTTT. V usage is TRBV2 and J usage is TRBJ2-2, with TRBD2 matching 10 bases. The CDR3 contains 14 residues. CDR1 is SNHLY and CDR2 is FYNNEI in the germline V gene. The V and J ends lost 7 bases and 3 bases, in that order; junction bases with no gene match: 2.

This clone was detected only a few times. This rearrangement joins TRBV5-6 to TRBJ2-7; tentatively, D is TRBD1 (6 bases). Trimming pared 2 bases from V and 5 bases from J, leaving 14 bases between. The CDR3 runs 14 residues. The germline gives CDR1 SGHDT, CDR2 YYEEEE. CDR3 sequence (DNA): TGTGCCAGCAGCTTTGTCAGGGGAAGGGACGAGCAGTACTTC. Translated, it gives CASSFVRGRDEQYF.

This clone was seen only a few times. The chain uses TRBV7-9 and TRBJ2-3; 7 positions match TRBD1. V shed 5 bases and J 4 bases; nucleotides not matched to a gene: 6. Germline V gene lookup returns CDR1 SEHNR and CDR2 FQNEAQ (reference sequence). The CDR3 covers 14 residues. DNA of the CDR3: TGTGCCAGCAGCCTTGGACAGGCCCCAGATACGCAGTATTTT. It translates to CASSLGQAPDTQYF.

This clone was observed a few times. In DNA form, the CDR3 reads TGTGCCAGTAGTCCCGGGACCTCTCGCGCCATTTCCGAGCAGTACTTC. This encodes CASSPGTSRAISEQYF. This sequence joins TRBV19 and TRBJ2-7; possibly TRBD1 or TRBD2 for D (5 bases each). The length of the CDR3 is 16 residues. V was cut by 5 bases and J by 6 bases, with 23 bases left in between. Germline CDR1 reads LNHDA; CDR2 reads SQIVND (reference sequence). The full variable domain, rest sourced from reference TRBV19 and TRBJ2-7, is DGGITQSPKYLFRKEGQNVTLSCEQNLNHDAMYWYRQDPGQGLRLIYYSQIVNDFQKGDIAEGYSVSREKKESFPLTVTSAQKNPTAFYLCASSPGTSRAISEQYFGPGTRLTVT.

The chain is built from TRBV29-1 and TRBJ2-3; 11 bases fit TRBD1. Germline assignment: CDR1 SQVTM and CDR2 ANQGSEA. The CDR3 length is 14 residues. V trimming: 3 bases; J trimming: 1 base; junction bases outside the gene matches: 0. CDR3 amino acids: CSVEGQGGTDTQYF. DNA of the CDR3: TGCAGCGTTGAGGGACAGGGGGGCACAGATACGCAGTATTTT.

This clone was picked up a small number of times. The genes are TRBV5-4 and TRBJ1-1, with TRBD1 identical over 9 bases. The germline V gene encodes CDR1 SGHNT and CDR2 YYREEE (reference sequence). The CDR3 loop spans 15 amino acids. V was pared by 0 bases and J by 2 bases, with 2 bases of the junction left unmatched. This chain's CDR3 is CASSLAGQGNTEAFF. The DNA of the CDR3 is TGTGCCAGCAGCTTGGCGGGACAGGGTAACACTGAAGCTTTCTTT.

The J gene is TRBJ1-5, the V gene TRBV25-1, with D perhaps matching TRBD1 (5 bases). CDR1 is MGHDK and CDR2 is SYGVNS in the germline V gene. CDR3 length equals 14 residues. V was trimmed by 3 bases and J by 2 bases, leaving 8 bases between them. CDR3 amino acids: CASSDGQGNQPQHF. In nucleotides, the CDR3 is TGTGCCAGCAGTGACGGACAAGGCAATCAGCCCCAGCATTTT.

The V gene is TRBV10-3, the J gene TRBJ1-1; D is ambiguous. The CDR3 has 14 amino acids. Trimming pared 0 bases from V and 0 bases from J, leaving 5 bases between. The germline CDR1 and CDR2 sequences are ENHRY and SYGVKD. CDR3 bases: TGTGCCATCAGTGAGTCGAATATGAACACTGAAGCTTTCTTT. This gives the protein CAISESNMNTEAFF.

The chain's CDR3 is CASSVGRGADTQYF. The CDR3 DNA follows: TGTGCCAGCAGCGTAGGCAGGGGTGCGGATACGCAGTATTTT. The chain uses TRBV9 and TRBJ2-3, with a weak D call TRBD1 (6 bases). V lost 0 bases to trimming and J lost 6 bases, with 11 bases between them. The CDR3 has 14 amino acids. Germline lookup yields CDR1 SGDLS and CDR2 YYNGEE.

This clone was recorded a few times. The chain recombines TRBV11-3 with TRBJ2-3; either TRBD1 or TRBD2 may supply D (6 bases each). V lost 5 bases to trimming and J lost 5 bases, with 23 bases between them. This CDR3 is built from 17 residues. CDR1 and CDR2 from the germline V gene are SGHNT and YENEEA. The CDR3 nucleotides read TGTGCCAGCAGCCACCAACCGTGGGGGGCCGAAGGAGATACGCAGTATTTT. Amino acid sequence: CASSHQPWGAEGDTQYF.

This clone appeared a few times. V is TRBV9 and J is TRBJ1-1; D perhaps matches TRBD1 (6 bases). Germline CDR1 SGDLS, CDR2 YYNGEE. The CDR3 is 14 amino acids. Trimming took 3 bases from V and 2 from J, leaving 11 bases between them. CDR3 amino acids: CASSEQGGNTEAFF. The CDR3 DNA reads as TGTGCCAGCAGCGAACAGGGTGGAAACACTGAAGCTTTCTTT. The full variable domain, rest sourced from reference TRBV9 and TRBJ1-1, is DSGVTQTPKHLITATGQRVTLRCSPRSGDLSVYWYQQSLDQGLQFLIQYYNGEERAKGNILERFSAQQFPDLHSELNLSSLELGDSALYFCASSEQGGNTEAFFGQGTRLTVV.

A few counts support this clone. The V and J genes are TRBV11-1 and TRBJ2-7; TRBD2 matches 8 bases. There are 16 residues in the CDR3. Germline CDR1 SGHAT, CDR2 FQDESV (reference sequence). Trimming cost V 1 base and J 0 bases; bases outside gene matches: 5. The CDR3 DNA sequence: TGTGCCAGCAGCTTAGACGGCGGGGGGCTCTCCTACGAGCAGTACTTC. Translation: CASSLDGGGLSYEQYF.

The chain links TRBV29-1 to TRBJ2-3, with TRBD2 identical over 7 bases. J gave up 2 bases and V 6 bases, and 11 bases lay outside the gene matches. CDR3 length equals 15 residues. Germline V CDR1 and CDR2: SQVTM, ANQGSEA. The CDR3 reads CSVAGLIHNTDTQYF. The CDR3 DNA reads TGCAGCGTAGCGGGACTCATCCACAACACAGATACGCAGTATTTT.

The chain uses TRBV5-1 and TRBJ2-5; no firm D call. Trimming stripped 3 bases from V and 2 bases from J, with 14 bases between. This CDR3 contains 15 residues. Germline values: CDR1 SGHRS, CDR2 YFSETQ. The CDR3 DNA reads as TGCGCCAGCAGCTCACGGAGTGGGGTTCAAGAGACCCAGTACTTC. Encoded protein: CASSSRSGVQETQYF.

The chain combines TRBV9 with TRBJ1-5; 12 bases map to TRBD1. From germline, CDR1 is SGDLS and CDR2 YYNGEE. V gave up 4 bases and J gave up 6 bases; unmatched junction bases: 5. This CDR3 region has 15 residues. CDR3 residues: CASSPGTGGFQPQHF. The CDR3, as DNA: TGTGCCAGCAGCCCCGGGACAGGGGGCTTTCAGCCCCAGCATTTT.

The sample holds a few counts of this clone. The gene calls are TRBV6-5 and TRBJ2-1; 8 positions agree with TRBD1. V dropped 4 bases and J dropped 5; count of bases not matched to a gene: 4. Germline CDR1 reads MNHEY; CDR2 reads SVGAGI. The CDR3 has 14 amino acids. CDR3 nucleotides: TGTGCCAGCAGTTCAAACAGGGGGAACAATGAGCAGTTCTTC. It encodes CASSSNRGNNEQFF.

The chain couples TRBV19 to TRBJ2-7; no firm D call. With 4 bases removed from V and 0 bases from J, the gap between germline ends came to 10 bases. The CDR3 totals 14 residues. Germline V gene lookup returns CDR1 LNHDA and CDR2 SQIVND (reference sequence). The CDR3 DNA follows: TGTGCCAGTAGTACAGAGGACGGCTCCTACGAGCAGTACTTC. Its translation is CASSTEDGSYEQYF.

In this sample, this clone turned up a few times. V and J are TRBV7-2 and TRBJ1-4, with 7 bases aligning to TRBD1. V was pared by 4 bases and J by 14 bases, with 13 bases of the junction left unmatched. CDR3 length: 14 amino acids. Germline lookup yields CDR1 SGHTA and CDR2 FQGNSA. CDR3: CASSSAIRGGKLFF. CDR3 nucleotide sequence: TGTGCCAGCAGCTCCGCGATCAGGGGGGGAAAGCTGTTTTTT. Complete variable domain (other parts from reference TRBV7-2 and TRBJ1-4): GAGVSQSPSNKVTEKGKDVELRCDPISGHTALYWYRQSLGQGLEFLIYFQGNSAPDKSGLPSDRFSAERTGGSVSTLTIQRTQQEDSAVYLCASSSAIRGGKLFFGSGTQLSVL.

The CDR3 bases are TGTGCCAGCAGTCCTGGGACAGCCCTATACGAGCAGTACTTC. It is translated as CASSPGTALYEQYF. This rearrangement joins TRBV28 to TRBJ2-7; 7 nucleotides align to TRBD1. The CDR3 loop spans 14 amino acids. Germline trimming cut 5 bases from V and 4 bases from J; bases unmatched to any gene: 8. In germline, CDR1 is MDHEN, CDR2 SYDVKM.

The J gene is TRBJ2-5, the V gene TRBV7-9, with 8 bases that match TRBD1. In germline, CDR1 is SEHNR, CDR2 FQNEAQ (reference sequence). V shed 4 bases, J shed 3 bases, and the junction held 7 bases outside the gene matches. CDR3 length equals 15 residues. The CDR3 spells CASSSRGQPEETQYF. DNA for the CDR3: TGTGCCAGCAGCTCCAGGGGGCAGCCTGAAGAGACCCAGTACTTC.